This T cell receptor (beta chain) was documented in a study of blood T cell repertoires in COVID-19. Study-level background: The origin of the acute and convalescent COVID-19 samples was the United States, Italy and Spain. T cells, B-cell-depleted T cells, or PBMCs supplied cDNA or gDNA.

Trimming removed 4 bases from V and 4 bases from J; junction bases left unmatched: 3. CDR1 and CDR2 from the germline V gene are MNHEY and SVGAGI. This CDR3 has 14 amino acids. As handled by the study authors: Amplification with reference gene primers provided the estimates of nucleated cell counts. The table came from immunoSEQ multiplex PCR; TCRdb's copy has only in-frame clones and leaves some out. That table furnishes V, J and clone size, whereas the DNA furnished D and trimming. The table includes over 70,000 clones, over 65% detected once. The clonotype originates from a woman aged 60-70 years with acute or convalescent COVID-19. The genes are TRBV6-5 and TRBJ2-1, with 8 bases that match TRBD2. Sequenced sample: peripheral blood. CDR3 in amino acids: CASSSLAGYNEQFF. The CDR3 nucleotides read TGTGCCAGCAGTTCCCTAGCGGGTTACAATGAGCAGTTCTTC.